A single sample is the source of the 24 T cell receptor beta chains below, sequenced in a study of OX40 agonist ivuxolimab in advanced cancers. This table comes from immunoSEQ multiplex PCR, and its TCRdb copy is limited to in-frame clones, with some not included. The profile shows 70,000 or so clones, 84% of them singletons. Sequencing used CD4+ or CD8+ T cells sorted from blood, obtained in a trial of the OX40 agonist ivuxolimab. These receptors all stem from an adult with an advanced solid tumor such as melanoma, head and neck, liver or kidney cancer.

CDR3 nucleotides: TGCGCCAGCAGCTCTGACAGACCCAGCACCGGGGAGCTGTTTTTT. Encoded protein: CASSSDRPSTGELFF. The V and J genes are TRBV5-1 and TRBJ2-2; D is possibly TRBD1 (5 bases). The germline gives CDR1 SGHRS, CDR2 YFSETQ. The CDR3 has 15 residues. Trimming removed 3 bases from V and 4 bases from J, with 13 bases in between. The whole variable domain, remainder taken from reference TRBV5-1 and TRBJ2-2, is KAGVTQTPRYLIKTRGQQVTLSCSPISGHRSVSWYQQTPGQGLQFLFEYFSETQRNKGNFPGRFSGRQFSNSRSEMNVSTLELGDSALYLCASSSDRPSTGELFFGEGSRLTVL.

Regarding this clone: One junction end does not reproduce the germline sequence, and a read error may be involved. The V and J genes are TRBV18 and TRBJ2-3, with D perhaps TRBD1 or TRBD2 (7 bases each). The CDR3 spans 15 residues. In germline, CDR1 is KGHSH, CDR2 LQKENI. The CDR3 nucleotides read TGTGCCAGCTCACGCCCAGGGGGGGGTTCAGATATGCAGTATTTT. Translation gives CASSRPGGGSDMQYF.

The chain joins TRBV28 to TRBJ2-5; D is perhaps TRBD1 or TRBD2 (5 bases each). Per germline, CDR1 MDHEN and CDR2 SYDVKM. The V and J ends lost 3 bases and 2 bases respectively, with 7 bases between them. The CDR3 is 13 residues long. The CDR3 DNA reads TGTGCCAGCAGTTTGAGGGGTCAAGAGACCCAGTACTTC. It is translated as CASSLRGQETQYF.

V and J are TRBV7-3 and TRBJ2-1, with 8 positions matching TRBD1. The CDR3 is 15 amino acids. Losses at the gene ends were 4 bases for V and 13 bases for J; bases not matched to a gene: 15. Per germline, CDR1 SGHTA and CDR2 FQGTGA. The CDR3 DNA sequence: TGTGCCAGCAGCTCCCTTCCCCTTGGACAGGGAGGACAGTTCTTC. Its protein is CASSSLPLGQGGQFF.

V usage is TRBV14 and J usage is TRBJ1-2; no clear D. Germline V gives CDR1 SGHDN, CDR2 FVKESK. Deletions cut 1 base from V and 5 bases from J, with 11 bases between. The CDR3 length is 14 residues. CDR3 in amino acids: CASSQVGLTYGYTF. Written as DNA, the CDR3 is TGTGCCAGCAGCCAAGTAGGCCTGACTTATGGCTACACCTTC.

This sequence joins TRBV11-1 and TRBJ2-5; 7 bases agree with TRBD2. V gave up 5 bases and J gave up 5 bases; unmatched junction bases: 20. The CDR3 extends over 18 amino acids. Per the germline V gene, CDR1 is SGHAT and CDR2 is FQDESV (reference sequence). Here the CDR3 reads CASSKRPVGRDQGETQYF. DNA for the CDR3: TGTGCCAGCAGCAAGCGACCGGTTGGGAGGGACCAGGGTGAGACCCAGTACTTC.

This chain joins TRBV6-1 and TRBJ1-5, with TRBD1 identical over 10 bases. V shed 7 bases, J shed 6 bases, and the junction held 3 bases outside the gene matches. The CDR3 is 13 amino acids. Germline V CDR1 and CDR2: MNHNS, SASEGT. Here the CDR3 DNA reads TGTGCCAGCATCGACAGGGGGCTTCAGCCCCAGCATTTT. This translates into CASIDRGLQPQHF.

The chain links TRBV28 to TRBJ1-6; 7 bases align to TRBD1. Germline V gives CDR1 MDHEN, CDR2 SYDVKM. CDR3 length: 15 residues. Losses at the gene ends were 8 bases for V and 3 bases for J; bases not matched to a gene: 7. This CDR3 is CASRSRDSYNSPLHF. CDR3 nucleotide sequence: TGTGCCAGCCGATCCCGGGACAGCTATAATTCACCCCTCCACTTT.

CDR3 in DNA: TGTGCCTGGAGTGTGACAGGGACGAACACCGGGGAGCTGTTTTTT. This codes for CAWSVTGTNTGELFF. The chain uses TRBV30 and TRBJ2-2, with 7 bases aligning to TRBD1. The J segment lost 0 bases and the V segment lost 0 bases, leaving 1 base of the junction unmatched. The CDR3 runs to 15 residues. The germline CDR1 and CDR2 sequences are GTSNPN and SVGIG (reference sequence).

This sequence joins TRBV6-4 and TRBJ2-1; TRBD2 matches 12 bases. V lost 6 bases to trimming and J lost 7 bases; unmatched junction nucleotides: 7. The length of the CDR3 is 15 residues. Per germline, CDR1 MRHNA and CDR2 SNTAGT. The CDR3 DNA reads TGTGCCAGCAGCTCCGGGACTAGCGGGCAGAATGAGCAGTTCTTC. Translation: CASSSGTSGQNEQFF.

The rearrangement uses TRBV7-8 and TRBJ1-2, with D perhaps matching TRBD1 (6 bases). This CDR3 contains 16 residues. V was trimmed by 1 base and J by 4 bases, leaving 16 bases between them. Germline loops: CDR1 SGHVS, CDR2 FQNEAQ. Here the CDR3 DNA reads TGTGCCAGCAGCTTAGGACCACCGCAGGGGTCCTATGGCTACACCTTC. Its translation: CASSLGPPQGSYGYTF.

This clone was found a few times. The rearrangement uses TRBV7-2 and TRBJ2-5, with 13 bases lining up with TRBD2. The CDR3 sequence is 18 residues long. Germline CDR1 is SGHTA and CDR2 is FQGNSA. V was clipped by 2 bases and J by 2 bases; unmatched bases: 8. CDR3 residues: CASSLKWGTSGKQETQYF. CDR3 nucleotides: TGTGCCAGCAGCTTAAAGTGGGGGACTAGCGGGAAACAAGAGACCCAGTACTTC.

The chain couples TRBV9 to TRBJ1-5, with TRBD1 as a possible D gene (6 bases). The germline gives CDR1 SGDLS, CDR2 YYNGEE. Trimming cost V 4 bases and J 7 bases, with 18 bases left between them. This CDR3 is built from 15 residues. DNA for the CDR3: TGTGCCAGCAGCCAAAACCCCCAGGGGAACCAGCCCCAGCATTTT. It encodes CASSQNPQGNQPQHF.

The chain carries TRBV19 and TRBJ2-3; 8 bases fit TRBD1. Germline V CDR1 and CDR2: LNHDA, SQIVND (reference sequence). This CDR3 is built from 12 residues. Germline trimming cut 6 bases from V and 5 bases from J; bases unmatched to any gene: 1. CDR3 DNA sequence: TGTGCCAGTAGCACAGGGGGAGATACGCAGTATTTT. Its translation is CASSTGGDTQYF.

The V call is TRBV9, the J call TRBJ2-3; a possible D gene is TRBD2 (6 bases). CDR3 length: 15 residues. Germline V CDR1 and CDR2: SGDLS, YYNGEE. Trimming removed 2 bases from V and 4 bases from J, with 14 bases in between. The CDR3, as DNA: TGTGCCAGCAGCGTGCGGGAAGGGCGGGCAGATACGCAGTATTTT. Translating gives CASSVREGRADTQYF. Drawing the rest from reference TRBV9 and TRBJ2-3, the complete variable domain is DSGVTQTPKHLITATGQRVTLRCSPRSGDLSVYWYQQSLDQGLQFLIQYYNGEERAKGNILERFSAQQFPDLHSELNLSSLELGDSALYFCASSVREGRADTQYFGPGTRLTVL.

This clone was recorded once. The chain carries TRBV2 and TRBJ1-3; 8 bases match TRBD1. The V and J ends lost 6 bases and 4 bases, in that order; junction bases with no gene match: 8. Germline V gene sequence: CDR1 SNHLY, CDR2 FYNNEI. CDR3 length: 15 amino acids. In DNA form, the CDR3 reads TGTGCCAGCAGGACCCAGGGGGCGAGGGGAAACACCATATATTTT. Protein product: CASRTQGARGNTIYF.

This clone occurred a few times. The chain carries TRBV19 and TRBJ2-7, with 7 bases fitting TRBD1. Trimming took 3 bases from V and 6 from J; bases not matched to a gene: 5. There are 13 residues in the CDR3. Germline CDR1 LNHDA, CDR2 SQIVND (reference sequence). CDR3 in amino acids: CASSIRTGSEQYF. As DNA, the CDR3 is TGTGCCAGTAGTATCCGGACAGGTAGCGAGCAGTACTTC.

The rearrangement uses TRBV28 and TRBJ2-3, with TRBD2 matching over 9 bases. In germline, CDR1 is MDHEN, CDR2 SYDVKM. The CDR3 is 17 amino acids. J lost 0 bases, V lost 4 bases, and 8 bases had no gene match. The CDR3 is CASSSAGLARSTDTQYF. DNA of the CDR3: TGTGCCAGCAGTTCTGCTGGACTAGCGAGAAGCACAGATACGCAGTATTTT.

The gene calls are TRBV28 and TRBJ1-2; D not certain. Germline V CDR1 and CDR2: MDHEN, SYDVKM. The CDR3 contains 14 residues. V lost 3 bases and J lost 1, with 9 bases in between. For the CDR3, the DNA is TGTGCCAGCAGTTTTTACAAGTTTAACTATGGCTACACCTTC. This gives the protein CASSFYKFNYGYTF.

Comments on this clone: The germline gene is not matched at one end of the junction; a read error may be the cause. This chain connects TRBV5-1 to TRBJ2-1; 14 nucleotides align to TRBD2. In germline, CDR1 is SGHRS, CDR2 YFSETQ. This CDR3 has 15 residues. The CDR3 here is CASSLGLAGGNGQFF. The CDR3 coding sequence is TGCGCCAGCAGCTTGGGACTAGCGGGAGGGAATGGGCAGTTCTTC.

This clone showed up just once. CDR3 bases: TGTGCCTGGAGTGCTGGACTACTGAGGACCGGGGAGCTGTTTTTT. It specifies CAWSAGLLRTGELFF. This chain links TRBV30 with TRBJ2-2, with a tentative D call TRBD2 (6 bases). CDR1 and CDR2 (germline): GTSNPN, SVGIG (reference sequence). V lost 1 base to trimming and J lost 5 bases, with 14 bases between them. This CDR3 region has 15 residues.

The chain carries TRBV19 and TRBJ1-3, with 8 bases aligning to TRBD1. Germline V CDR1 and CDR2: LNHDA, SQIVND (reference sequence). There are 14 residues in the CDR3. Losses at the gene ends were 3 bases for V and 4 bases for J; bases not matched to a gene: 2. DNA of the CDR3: TGTGCCAGTAGTATCGGACAGGGAGGAAACACCATATATTTT. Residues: CASSIGQGGNTIYF.

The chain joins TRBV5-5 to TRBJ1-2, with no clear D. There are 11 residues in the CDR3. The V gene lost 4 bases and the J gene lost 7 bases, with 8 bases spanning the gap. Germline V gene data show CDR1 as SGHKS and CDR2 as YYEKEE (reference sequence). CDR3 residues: CASSQEIGYTF. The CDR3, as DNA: TGTGCCAGCAGCCAGGAGATTGGCTACACCTTC.

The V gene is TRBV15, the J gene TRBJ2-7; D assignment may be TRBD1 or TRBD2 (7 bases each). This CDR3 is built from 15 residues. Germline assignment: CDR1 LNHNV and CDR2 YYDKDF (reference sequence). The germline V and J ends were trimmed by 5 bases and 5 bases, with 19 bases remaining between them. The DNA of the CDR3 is TGTGCCACCAGCCGGAGGGAGGGGGCCATCAACGAGCAGTACTTC. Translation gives CATSRREGAINEQYF.